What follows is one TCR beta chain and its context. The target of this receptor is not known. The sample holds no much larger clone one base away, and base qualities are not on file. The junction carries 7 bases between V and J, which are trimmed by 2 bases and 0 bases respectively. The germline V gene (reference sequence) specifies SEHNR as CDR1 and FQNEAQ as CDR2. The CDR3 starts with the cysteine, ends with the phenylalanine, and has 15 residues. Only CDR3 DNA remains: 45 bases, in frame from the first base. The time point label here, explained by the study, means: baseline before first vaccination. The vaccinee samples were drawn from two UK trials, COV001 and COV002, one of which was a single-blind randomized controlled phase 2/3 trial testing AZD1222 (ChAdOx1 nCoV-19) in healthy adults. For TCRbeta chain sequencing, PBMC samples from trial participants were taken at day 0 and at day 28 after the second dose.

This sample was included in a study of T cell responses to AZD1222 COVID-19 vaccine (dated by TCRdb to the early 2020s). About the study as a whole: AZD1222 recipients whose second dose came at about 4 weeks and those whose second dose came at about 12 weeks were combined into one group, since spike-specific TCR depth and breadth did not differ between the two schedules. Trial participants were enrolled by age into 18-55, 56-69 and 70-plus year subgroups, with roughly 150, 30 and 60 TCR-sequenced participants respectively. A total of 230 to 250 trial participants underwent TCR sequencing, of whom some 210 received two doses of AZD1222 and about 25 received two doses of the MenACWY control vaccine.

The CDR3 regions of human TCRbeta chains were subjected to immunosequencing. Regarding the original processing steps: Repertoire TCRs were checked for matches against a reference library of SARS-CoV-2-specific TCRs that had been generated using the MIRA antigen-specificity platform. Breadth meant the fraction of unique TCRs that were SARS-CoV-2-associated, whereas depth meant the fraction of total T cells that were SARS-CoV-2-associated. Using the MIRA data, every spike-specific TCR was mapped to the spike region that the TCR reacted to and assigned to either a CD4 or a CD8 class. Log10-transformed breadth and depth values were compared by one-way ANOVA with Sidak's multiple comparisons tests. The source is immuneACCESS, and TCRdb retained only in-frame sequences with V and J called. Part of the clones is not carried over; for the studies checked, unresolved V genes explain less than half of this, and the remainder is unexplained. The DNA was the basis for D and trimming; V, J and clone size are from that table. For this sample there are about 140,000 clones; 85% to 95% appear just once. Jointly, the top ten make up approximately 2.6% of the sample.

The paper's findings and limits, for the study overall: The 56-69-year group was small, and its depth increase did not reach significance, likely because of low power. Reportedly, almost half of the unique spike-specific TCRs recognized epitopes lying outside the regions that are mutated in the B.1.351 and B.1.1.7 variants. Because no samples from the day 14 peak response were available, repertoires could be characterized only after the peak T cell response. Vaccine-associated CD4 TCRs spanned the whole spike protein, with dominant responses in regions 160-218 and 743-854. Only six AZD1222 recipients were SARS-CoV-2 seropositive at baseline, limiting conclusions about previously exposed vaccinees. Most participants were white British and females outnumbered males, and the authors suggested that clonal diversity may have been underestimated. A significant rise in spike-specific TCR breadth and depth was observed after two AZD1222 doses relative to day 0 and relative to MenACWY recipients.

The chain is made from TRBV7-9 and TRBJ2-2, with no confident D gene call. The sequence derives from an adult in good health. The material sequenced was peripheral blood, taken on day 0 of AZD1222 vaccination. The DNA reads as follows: TGTGCCAGCAGCTTACTAGGGTCGAACACCGGGGAGCTGTTTTTT. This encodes CASSLLGSNTGELFF.